The TCR beta chain under discussion was sequenced for a study of CD8+CD57+ T cells in acquired aplastic anemia. General observations from the study: It was found that about 31 CD8+ CDR3 sequences were shared between patients and controls.

TCR beta VDJ and CDR3 were profiled, and genomic DNA was the template. Using its own MiXCR run on the reads, TCRdb lists one record per CDR3 protein. The sample records a few hundred thousand distinct CDR3 sequences, about 56% being singletons. The germline gives CDR1 SGHTA, CDR2 FQGTGA. The ends were cut back, 5 bases at V and 5 bases at J, with 13 bases in the middle. This CDR3 contains 14 residues. The table lists this clonotype with many counts. Its cognate antigen is unknown. Material: sorted CD4+, CD8+, or CD8+CD57+ T cells (not recorded which) from PBMCs. V usage is TRBV7-3 and J usage is TRBJ2-1; a possible D gene is TRBD2 (6 bases). The sequence was collected from a human donor with severe aplastic anemia or a healthy control (not recorded which). Here the CDR3 reads CASSPGLSHNEQFF. DNA of the CDR3: TGTGCCAGCAGCCCGGGACTGTCGCACAATGAGCAGTTCTTC.